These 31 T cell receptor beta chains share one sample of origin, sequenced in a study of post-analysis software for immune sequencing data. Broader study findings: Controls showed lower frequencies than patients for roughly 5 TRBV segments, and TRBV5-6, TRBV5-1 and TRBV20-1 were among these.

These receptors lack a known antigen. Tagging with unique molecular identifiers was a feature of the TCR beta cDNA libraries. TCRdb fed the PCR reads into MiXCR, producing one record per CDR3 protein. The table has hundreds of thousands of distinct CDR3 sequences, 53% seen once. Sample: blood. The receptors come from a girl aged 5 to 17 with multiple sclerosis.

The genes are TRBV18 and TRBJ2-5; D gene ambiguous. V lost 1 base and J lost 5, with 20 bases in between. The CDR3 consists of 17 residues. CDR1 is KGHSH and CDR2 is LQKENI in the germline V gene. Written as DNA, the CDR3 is TGTGCCAGCTCACCACAGTTCCAACGTATGTCTTGGGAGACCCAGTACTTC. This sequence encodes CASSPQFQRMSWETQYF.

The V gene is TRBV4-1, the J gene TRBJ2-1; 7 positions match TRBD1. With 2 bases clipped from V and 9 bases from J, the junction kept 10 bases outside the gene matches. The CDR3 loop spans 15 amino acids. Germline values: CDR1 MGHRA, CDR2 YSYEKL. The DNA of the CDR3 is TGCGCCAGCAGCCAAAAAGGGGGCCGGGACGGTGAGCAGTTCTTC. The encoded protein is CASSQKGGRDGEQFF.

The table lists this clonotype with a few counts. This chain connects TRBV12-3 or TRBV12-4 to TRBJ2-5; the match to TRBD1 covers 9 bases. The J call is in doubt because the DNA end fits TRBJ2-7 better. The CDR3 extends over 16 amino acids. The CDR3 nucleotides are TGTGCCAGCTTACCCTATTGGGGACAGGGATTCAACGAGCAGTACTTC. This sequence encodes CASLPYWGQGFNEQYF.

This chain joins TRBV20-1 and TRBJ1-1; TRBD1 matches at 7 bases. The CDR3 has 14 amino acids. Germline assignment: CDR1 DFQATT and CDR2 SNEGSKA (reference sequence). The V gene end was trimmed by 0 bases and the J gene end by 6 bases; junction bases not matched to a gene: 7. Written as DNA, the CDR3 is TGCAGTGCTAGAGACCCCGACAGGGTATCTGAAGCTTTCTTT. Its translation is CSARDPDRVSEAFF.

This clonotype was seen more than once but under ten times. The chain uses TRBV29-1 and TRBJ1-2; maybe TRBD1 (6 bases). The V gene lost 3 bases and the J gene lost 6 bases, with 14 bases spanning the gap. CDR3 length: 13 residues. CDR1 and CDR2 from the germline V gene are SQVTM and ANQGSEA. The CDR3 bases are TGCAGCGTTGAGTATGTGACAGGCCATGGCTACACCTTC. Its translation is CSVEYVTGHGYTF.

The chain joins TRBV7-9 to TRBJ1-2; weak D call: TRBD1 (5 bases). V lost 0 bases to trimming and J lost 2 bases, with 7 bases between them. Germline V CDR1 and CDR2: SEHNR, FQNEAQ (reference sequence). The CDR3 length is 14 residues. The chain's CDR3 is CASSLADRNYGYTF. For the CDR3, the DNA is TGTGCCAGCAGCTTAGCCGACAGAAACTATGGCTACACCTTC.

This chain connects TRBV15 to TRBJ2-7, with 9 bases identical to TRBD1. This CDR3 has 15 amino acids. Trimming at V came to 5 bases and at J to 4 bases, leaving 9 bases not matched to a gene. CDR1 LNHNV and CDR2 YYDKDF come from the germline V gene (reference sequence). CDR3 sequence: CATSFPGTGFYEQYF. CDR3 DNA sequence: TGTGCCACCAGCTTCCCCGGGACAGGGTTTTACGAGCAGTACTTC.

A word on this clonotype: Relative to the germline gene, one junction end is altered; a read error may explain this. As DNA, the CDR3 is TGTACCAGCAGCTTATACCGGGACAGGGGTTCCTACGAGCAGTACTTC. Encoded protein: CTSSLYRDRGSYEQYF. The chain employs TRBV7-9 and TRBJ2-5; TRBD1 aligns across 10 bases. Gene TRBJ2-7 matches the end of the DNA better, so the J call may be wrong. Germline V gene data show CDR1 as SEHNR and CDR2 as FQNEAQ (reference sequence). The CDR3 runs to 16 residues.

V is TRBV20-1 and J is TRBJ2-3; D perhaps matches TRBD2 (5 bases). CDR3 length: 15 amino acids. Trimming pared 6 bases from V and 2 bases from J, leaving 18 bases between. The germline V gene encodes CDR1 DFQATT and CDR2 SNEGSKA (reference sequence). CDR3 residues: CSAQPLARITDTQYF. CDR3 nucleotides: TGCAGTGCCCAACCTCTAGCAAGGATCACAGATACGCAGTATTTT.

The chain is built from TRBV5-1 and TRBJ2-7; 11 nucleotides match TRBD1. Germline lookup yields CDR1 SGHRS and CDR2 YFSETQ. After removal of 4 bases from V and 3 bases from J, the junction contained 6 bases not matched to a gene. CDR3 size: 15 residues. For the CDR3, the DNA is TGCGCCAGCAGCCCGGACAGGGGGCGATTCTACGAGCAGTACTTC. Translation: CASSPDRGRFYEQYF.

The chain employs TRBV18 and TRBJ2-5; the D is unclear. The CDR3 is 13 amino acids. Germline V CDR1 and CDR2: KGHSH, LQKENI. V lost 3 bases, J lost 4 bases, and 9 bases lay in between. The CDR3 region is CASSPTRRETQYF. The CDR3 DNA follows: TGTGCCAGCTCACCGACCAGGCGAGAGACCCAGTACTTC.

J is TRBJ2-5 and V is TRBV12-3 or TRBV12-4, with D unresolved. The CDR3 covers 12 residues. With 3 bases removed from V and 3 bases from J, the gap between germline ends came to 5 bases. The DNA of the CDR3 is TGTGCCAGCAGTTTGAACGAAGAGACCCAGTACTTC. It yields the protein CASSLNEETQYF.

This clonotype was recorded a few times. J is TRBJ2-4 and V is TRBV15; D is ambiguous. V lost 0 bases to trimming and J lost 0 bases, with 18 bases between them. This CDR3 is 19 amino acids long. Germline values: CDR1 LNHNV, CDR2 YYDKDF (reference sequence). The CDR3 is CATSRDVAGETLAKNIQYF. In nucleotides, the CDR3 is TGTGCCACCAGCAGAGATGTGGCTGGGGAAACTCTAGCCAAAAACATTCAGTACTTC.

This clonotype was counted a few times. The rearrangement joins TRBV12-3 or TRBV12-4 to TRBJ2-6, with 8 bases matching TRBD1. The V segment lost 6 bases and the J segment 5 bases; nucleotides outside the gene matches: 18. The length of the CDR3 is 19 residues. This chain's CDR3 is CASSRGQVRTPSWANVLTF. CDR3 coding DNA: TGTGCCAGCAGCCGGGGACAGGTCCGTACCCCCTCCTGGGCCAACGTCCTGACTTTC.

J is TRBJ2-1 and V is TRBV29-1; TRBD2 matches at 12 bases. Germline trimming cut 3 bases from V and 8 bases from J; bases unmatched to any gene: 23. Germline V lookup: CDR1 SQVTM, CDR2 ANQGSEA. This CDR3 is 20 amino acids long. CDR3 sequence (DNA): TGCAGCGTTGAGTTTGGATGGCCTAGCGGGAGGGAAGGTCTGGTCGATGAGCAGTTCTTC. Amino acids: CSVEFGWPSGREGLVDEQFF.

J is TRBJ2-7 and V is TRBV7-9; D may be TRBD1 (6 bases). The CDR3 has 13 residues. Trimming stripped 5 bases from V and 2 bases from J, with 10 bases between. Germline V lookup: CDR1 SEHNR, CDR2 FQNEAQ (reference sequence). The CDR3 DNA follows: TGTGCCAGCAGCAACAGGGATGCCTACGAGCAGTACTTC. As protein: CASSNRDAYEQYF.

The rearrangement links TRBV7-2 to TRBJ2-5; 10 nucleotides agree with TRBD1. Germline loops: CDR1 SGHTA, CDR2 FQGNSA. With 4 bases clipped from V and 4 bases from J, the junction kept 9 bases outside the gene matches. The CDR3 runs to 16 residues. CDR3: CASSSTPGQGTETQYF. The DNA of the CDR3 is TGTGCCAGCAGCTCGACTCCGGGACAGGGGACAGAGACCCAGTACTTC.

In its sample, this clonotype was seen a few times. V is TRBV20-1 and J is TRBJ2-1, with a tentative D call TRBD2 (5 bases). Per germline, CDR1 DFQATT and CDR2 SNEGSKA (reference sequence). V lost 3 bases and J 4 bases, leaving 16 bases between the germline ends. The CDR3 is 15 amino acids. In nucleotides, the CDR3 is TGCAGTGCTAGTCAGACTACTCGATCATACAATGAGCAGTTCTTC. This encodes CSASQTTRSYNEQFF.

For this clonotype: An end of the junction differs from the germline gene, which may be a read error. CDR3 DNA: TGCGCCAGCAGTTCTCGACAGGGGGGCACAGATGCGCAGTATTTT. Translation gives CASSSRQGGTDAQYF. V is TRBV5-1 and J is TRBJ2-3; TRBD1 aligns across 9 bases. Germline V gene lookup returns CDR1 SGHRS and CDR2 YFSETQ. CDR3 length equals 15 residues.

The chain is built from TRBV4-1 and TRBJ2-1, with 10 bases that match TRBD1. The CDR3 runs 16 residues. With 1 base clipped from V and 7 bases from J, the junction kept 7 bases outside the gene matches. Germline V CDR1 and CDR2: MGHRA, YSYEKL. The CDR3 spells CASSQGPGQGSNEQFF. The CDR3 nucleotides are TGCGCCAGCAGCCAAGGTCCGGGACAGGGGTCAAATGAGCAGTTCTTC.

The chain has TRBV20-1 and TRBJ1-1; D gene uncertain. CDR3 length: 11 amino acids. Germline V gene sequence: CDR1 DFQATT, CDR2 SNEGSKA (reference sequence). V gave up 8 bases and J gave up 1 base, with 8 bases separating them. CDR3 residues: CSSRGNTEAFF. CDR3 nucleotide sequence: TGCAGTTCTCGGGGGAACACTGAAGCTTTCTTT.

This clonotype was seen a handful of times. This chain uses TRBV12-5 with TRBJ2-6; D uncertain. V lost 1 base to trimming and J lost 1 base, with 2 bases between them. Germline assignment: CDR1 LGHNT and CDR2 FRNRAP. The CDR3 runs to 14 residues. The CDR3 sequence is CASGLGSGANVLTF. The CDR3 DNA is TGTGCTAGTGGTTTGGGATCTGGGGCCAACGTCCTGACTTTC.

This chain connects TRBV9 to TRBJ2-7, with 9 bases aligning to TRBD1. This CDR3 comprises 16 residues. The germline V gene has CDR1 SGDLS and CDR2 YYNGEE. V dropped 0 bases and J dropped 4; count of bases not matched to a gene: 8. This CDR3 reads CASSVDYGTGLYEQYF. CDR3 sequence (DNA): TGTGCCAGCAGCGTAGACTACGGGACAGGGCTTTACGAGCAGTACTTC.

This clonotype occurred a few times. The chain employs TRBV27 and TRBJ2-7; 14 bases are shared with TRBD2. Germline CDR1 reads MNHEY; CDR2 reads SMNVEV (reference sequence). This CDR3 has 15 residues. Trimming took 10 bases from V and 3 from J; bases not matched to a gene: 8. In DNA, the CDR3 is TGTGCCACCAGAGGGACTAGCGGGAGTGTCTACGAGCAGTACTTC. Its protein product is CATRGTSGSVYEQYF.

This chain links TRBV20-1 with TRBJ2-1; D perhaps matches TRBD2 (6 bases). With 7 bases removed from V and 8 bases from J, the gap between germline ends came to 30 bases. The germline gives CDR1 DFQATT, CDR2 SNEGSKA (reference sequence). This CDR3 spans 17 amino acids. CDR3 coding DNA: TGCAGTGTCCGCGGCCGCCTAGCGATAATCCAGAGCGATGAGCAGTTCTTC. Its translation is CSVRGRLAIIQSDEQFF.

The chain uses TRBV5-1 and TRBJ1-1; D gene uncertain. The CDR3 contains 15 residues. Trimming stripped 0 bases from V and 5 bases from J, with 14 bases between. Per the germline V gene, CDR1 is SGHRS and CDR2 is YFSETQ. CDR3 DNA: TGCGCCAGCAGCTTGGCCACTCTAACGGGGACTGAAGCTTTCTTT. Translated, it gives CASSLATLTGTEAFF. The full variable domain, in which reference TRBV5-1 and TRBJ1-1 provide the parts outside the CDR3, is KAGVTQTPRYLIKTRGQQVTLSCSPISGHRSVSWYQQTPGQGLQFLFEYFSETQRNKGNFPGRFSGRQFSNSRSEMNVSTLELGDSALYLCASSLATLTGTEAFFGQGTRLTVV.

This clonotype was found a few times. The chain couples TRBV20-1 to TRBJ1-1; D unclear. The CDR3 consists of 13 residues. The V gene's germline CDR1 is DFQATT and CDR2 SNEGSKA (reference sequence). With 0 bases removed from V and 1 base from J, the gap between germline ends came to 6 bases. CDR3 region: CSARDLRNTEAFF. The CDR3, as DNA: TGCAGTGCTAGAGATTTGAGGAACACTGAAGCTTTCTTT.

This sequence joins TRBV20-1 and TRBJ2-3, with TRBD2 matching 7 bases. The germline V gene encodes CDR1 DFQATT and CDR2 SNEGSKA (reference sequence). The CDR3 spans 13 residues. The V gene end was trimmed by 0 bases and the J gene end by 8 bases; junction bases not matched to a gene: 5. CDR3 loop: CSARDPAGVTQYF. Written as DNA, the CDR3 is TGCAGTGCTAGAGATCCTGCGGGGGTTACGCAGTATTTT.

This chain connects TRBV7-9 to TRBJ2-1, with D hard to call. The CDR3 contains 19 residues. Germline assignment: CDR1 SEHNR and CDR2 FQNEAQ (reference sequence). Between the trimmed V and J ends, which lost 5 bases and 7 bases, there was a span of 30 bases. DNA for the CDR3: TGTGCCAGCAGCCGCCCTCTCGCGGTAATACCCCGGTACGTGAATGAGCAGTTCTTC. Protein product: CASSRPLAVIPRYVNEQFF.

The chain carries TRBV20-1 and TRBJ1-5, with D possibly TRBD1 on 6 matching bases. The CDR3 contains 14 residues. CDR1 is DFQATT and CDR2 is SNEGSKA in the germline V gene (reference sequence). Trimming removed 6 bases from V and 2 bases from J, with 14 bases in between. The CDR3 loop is CSATRQEGNQPQHF. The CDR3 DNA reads TGCAGTGCCACCAGACAGGAAGGCAATCAGCCCCAGCATTTT.

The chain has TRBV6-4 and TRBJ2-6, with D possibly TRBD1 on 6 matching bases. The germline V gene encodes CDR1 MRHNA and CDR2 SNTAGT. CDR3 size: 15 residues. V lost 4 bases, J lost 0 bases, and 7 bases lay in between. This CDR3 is CASSGTVSGANVLTF. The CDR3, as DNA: TGTGCCAGCAGTGGGACAGTCTCTGGGGCCAACGTCCTGACTTTC.